A selection of T cell receptor beta chains follows, all from one sample in a study of blood T cell repertoires in COVID-19. Sequencing was performed with immunoSEQ multiplex PCR; in TCRdb, only in-frame clones are kept and a portion is missing. This repertoire shows under 200,000 clones, 86% found once; its top ten account for over 0.85%. The sequencing sample was made of peripheral blood. Every receptor here comes from a man between 18 and 29 years old with acute or convalescent COVID-19. CDR3s include the opening cysteine and the closing phenylalanine or tryptophan. A D gene is named only where the DNA matches it firmly. Rows may omit the clone size; those that give it use once, few, many or a size class.

v_call	cdr3_length	j_call	clone_size	d_call	cdr3_aa	cdr3_nt
TRBV5-1	13	TRBJ1-6	-	TRBD1	CASRGQDNSPLHF	TGCGCCAGCAGGGGACAGGATAATTCACCCCTCCACTTT
TRBV2	13	TRBJ1-2	-	-	CASSEVAVYGYTF	TGTGCCAGCAGTGAAGTGGCAGTCTATGGCTACACCTTC
TRBV6-1	15	TRBJ1-3	-	-	CASSEATGSGNTIYF	TGTGCCAGCAGTGAAGCAACAGGGTCTGGAAACACCATATATTTT
TRBV4-2	13	TRBJ2-1	-	-	CASSQDGADEQFF	TGTGCCAGCAGCCAAGATGGGGCTGATGAGCAGTTCTTC
TRBV5-1	15	TRBJ1-4	-	-	CASSLSGATNEKLFF	TGCGCCAGCAGCTTGAGCGGGGCAACTAATGAAAAACTGTTTTTT
TRBV12-3/TRBV12-4	11	TRBJ1-2	-	-	CASSQSGGYTF	TGTGCCAGCAGCCAATCAGGGGGCTACACCTTC
TRBV4-1	15	TRBJ2-1	-	-	CASSQAIGVYNEQFF	TGCGCCAGCAGCCAAGCAATAGGGGTTTACAATGAGCAGTTCTTC
TRBV5-1	15	TRBJ1-2	-	TRBD1	CASSLEGQGAWGYTF	TGCGCCAGCAGCTTGGAGGGACAGGGGGCCTGGGGCTACACCTTC
TRBV15	15	TRBJ1-6	-	TRBD1	CATSRADRENSPLHF	TGTGCCACCAGCAGAGCAGACAGGGAAAATTCACCCCTCCACTTT
TRBV12-5	14	TRBJ1-5	-	-	CASLGGIGNQPQHF	TGTGCTAGTCTCGGGGGGATAGGCAATCAGCCCCAGCATTTT
TRBV7-6	15	TRBJ1-5	-	TRBD1	CASSLGGQGDQPQHF	TGTGCCAGCAGCCTCGGGGGACAGGGTGATCAGCCCCAGCATTTT
TRBV4-2	15	TRBJ1-5	once	-	CASSQGGTGNQPQHF	TGTGCCAGCAGCCAAGGCGGGACGGGCAATCAGCCCCAGCATTTT
TRBV24-1	16	TRBJ2-5	-	TRBD1	CATSEPPTGPLETQYF	TGTGCCACCAGTGAACCCCCGACAGGGCCTTTGGAGACCCAGTACTTC
TRBV30	15	TRBJ1-5	-	TRBD1	CAWTPGQGIYQPQHF	TGTGCCTGGACCCCGGGACAGGGGATTTATCAGCCCCAGCATTTT
TRBV2	15	TRBJ2-3	once	TRBD2	CASDDGRGGTDTQYF	TGTGCCAGCGACGATGGGCGGGGGGGCACAGATACGCAGTATTTT
TRBV7-2	14	TRBJ1-2	-	-	CASSFLSRNYGYTF	TGTGCCAGCAGCTTTCTTTCCCGGAACTATGGCTACACCTTC
TRBV19	13	TRBJ1-1	-	-	CASSPGGTTEAFF	TGTGCCAGTAGTCCGGGAGGGACTACTGAAGCTTTCTTT
TRBV2	15	TRBJ1-2	-	TRBD1	CASRPRQGVFAGYTF	TGTGCCAGCAGACCAAGACAGGGTGTGTTTGCTGGCTACACCTTC
TRBV4-2	15	TRBJ2-7	-	TRBD1	CASSQGAGGSYEQYF	TGTGCCAGCAGCCAAGGGGCAGGGGGTTCCTACGAGCAGTACTTC